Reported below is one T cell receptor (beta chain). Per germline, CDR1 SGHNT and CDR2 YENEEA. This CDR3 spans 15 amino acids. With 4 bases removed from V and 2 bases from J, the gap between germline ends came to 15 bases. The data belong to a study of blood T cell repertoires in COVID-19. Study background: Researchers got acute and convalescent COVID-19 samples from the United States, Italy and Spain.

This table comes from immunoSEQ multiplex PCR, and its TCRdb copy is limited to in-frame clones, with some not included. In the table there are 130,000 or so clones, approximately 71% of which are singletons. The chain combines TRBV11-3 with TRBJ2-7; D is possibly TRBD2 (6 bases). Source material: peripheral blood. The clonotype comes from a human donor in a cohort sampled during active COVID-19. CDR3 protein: CASSSGDLGTYEQYF. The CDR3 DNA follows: TGTGCCAGCAGCTCTGGGGACTTGGGCACCTACGAGCAGTACTTC.